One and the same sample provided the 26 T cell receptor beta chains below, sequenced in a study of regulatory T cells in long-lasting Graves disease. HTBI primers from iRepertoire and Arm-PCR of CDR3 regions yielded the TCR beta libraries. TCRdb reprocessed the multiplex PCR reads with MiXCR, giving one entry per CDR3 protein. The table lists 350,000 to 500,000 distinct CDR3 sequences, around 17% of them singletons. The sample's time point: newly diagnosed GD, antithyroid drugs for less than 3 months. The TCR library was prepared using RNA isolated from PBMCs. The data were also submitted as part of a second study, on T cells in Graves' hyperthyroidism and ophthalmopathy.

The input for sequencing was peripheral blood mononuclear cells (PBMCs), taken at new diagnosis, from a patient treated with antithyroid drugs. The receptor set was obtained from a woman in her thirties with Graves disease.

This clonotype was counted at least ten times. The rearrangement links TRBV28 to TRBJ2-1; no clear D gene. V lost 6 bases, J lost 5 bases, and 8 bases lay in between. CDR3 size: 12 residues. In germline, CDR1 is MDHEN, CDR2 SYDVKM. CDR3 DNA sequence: TGTGCCAGCAGAACCGAGGACAATGAGCAGTTCTTC. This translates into CASRTEDNEQFF.

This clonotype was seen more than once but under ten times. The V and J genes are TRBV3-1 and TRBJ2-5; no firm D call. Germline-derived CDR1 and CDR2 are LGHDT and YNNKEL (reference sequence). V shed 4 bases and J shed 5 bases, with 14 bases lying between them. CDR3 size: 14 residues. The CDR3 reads CASSLRTIGETQYF. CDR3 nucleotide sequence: TGTGCCAGCAGCCTTCGGACGATTGGGGAGACCCAGTACTTC.

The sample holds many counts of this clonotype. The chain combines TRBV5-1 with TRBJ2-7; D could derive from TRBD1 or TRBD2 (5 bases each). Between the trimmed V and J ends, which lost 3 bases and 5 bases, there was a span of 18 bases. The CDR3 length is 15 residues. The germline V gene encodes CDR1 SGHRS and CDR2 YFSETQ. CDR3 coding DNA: TGCGCCAGCAGCTCTGTCCCGGGACCGGTAGACGAGCAGTACTTC. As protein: CASSSVPGPVDEQYF.

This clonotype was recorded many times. In DNA, the CDR3 is TGTGCCAGCGAGCGGATATACAATGAGCAGTTCTTC. It codes for CASERIYNEQFF. The chain recombines TRBV7-2 with TRBJ2-1; a weak D match, TRBD2 (5 bases). The CDR3 runs 12 residues. Trimming took 8 bases from V and 4 from J, leaving 9 bases between them. CDR1 and CDR2 from the germline V gene are SGHTA and FQGNSA.

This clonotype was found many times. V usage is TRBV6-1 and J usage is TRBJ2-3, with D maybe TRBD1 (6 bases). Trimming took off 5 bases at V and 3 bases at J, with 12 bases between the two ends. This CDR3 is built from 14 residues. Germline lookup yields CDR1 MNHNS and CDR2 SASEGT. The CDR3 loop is CASSNRVGTDTQYF. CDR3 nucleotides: TGTGCCAGCAGTAACAGGGTAGGGACAGATACGCAGTATTTT.

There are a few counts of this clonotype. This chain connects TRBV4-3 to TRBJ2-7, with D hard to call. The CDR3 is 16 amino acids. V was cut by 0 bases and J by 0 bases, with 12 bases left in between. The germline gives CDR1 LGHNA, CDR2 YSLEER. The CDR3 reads CASSQENQFSSYEQYF. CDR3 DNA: TGCGCCAGCAGCCAAGAAAATCAATTCAGCTCCTACGAGCAGTACTTC.

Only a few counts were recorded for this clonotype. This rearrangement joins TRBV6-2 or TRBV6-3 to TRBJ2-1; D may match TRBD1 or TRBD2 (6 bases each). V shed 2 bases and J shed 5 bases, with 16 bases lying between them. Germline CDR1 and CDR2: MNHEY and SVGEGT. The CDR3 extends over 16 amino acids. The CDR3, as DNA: TGTGCCAGCAGTTACATCGGGACGGGGGCTCACAATGAGCAGTTCTTC. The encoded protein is CASSYIGTGAHNEQFF.

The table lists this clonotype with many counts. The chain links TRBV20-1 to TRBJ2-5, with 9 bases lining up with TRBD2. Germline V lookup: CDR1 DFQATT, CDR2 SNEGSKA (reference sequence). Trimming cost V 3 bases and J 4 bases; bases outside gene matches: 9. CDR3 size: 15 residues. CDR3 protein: CSARLAGSLGETQYF. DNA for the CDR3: TGCAGTGCTAGGCTAGCGGGAAGCTTAGGAGAGACCCAGTACTTC.

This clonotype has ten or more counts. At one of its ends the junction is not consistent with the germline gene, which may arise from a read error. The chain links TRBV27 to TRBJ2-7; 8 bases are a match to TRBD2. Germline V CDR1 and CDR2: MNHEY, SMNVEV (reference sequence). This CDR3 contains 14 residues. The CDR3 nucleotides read TGCGCCAGCAGCTTGCGGGGGGCCTCCTACGAGCAGTACTTC. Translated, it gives CASSLRGASYEQYF.

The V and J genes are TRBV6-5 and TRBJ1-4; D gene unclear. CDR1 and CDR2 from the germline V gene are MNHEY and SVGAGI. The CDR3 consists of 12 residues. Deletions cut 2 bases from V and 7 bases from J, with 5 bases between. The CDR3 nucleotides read TGTGCCAGCAGTTACGAGGCTGAAAAACTGTTTTTT. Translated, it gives CASSYEAEKLFF.

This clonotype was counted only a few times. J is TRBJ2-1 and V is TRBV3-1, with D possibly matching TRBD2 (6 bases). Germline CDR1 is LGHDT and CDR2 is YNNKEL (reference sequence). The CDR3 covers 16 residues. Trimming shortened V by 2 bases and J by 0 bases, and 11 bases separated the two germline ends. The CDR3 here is CASSQLATSSYNEQFF. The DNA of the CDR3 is TGTGCCAGCAGCCAATTAGCGACTAGCTCCTACAATGAGCAGTTCTTC.

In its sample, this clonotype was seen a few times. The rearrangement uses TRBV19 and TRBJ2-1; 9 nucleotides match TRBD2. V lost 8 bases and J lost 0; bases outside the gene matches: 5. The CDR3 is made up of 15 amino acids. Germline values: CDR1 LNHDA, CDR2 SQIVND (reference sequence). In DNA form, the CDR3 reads TGTGCCAGTCGTCTAGCGGGGCGCTCCTACAATGAGCAGTTCTTC. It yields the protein CASRLAGRSYNEQFF.

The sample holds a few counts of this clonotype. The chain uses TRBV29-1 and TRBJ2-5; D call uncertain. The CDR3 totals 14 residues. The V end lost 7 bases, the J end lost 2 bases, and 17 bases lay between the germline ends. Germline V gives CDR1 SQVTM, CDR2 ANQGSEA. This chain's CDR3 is CSGTVETEQETQYF. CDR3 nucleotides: TGCAGCGGAACCGTTGAAACCGAGCAAGAGACCCAGTACTTC.

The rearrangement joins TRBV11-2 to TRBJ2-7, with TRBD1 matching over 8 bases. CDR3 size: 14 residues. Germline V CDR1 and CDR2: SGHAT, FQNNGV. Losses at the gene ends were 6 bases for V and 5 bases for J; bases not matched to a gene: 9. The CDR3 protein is CASSLGQGADEQYF. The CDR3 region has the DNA TGTGCCAGCAGTCTGGGGCAGGGGGCAGACGAGCAGTACTTC.

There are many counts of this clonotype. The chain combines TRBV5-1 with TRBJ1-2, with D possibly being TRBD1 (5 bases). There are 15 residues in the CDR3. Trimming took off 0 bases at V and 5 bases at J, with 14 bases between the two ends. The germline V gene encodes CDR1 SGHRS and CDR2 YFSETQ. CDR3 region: CASSLVIRGDYGYTF. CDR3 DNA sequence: TGCGCCAGCAGCTTGGTCATAAGGGGCGATTATGGCTACACCTTC.

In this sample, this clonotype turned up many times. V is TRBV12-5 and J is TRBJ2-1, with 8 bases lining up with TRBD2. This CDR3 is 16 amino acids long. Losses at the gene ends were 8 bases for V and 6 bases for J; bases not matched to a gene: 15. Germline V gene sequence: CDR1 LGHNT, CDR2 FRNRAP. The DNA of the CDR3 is TGTGCTAGTTCCCCACTGAGTAGCGGGATGAGCAATGAGCAGTTCTTC. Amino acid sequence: CASSPLSSGMSNEQFF.

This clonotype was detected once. The CDR3 region has the DNA TGTGCCATCAGTGGTGAGGGGGGGCGCTACGAGCAGTACTTC. It specifies CAISGEGGRYEQYF. The chain combines TRBV10-3 with TRBJ2-7; TRBD2 might be the D (7 bases). The ends were cut back, 4 bases at V and 3 bases at J, with 13 bases in the middle. CDR1 is ENHRY, CDR2 SYGVKD, per germline. This CDR3 contains 14 residues.

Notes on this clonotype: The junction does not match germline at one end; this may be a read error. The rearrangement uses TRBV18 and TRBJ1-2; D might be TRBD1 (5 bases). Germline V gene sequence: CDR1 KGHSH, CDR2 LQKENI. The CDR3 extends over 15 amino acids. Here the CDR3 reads CASSPKTAARDGCTF. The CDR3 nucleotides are TGTGCCAGCTCACCGAAGACAGCCGCGCGCGATGGCTGCACCTTC.

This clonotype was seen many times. CDR3 sequence (DNA): TGTGCCAGCAGTGAAAATAGACTAGCGGGAGTAAGCGAGCAGTTCTTC. Its translation: CASSENRLAGVSEQFF. V gene TRBV2 combines with J gene TRBJ2-1; 12 nucleotides match TRBD2. The germline V gene encodes CDR1 SNHLY and CDR2 FYNNEI. V trimming: 2 bases; J trimming: 10 bases; junction bases outside the gene matches: 9. CDR3 length equals 16 residues.

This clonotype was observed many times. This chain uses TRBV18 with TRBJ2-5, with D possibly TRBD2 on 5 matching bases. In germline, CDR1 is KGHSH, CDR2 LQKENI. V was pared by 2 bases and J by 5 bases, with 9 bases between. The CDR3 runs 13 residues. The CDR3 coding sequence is TGTGCCAGCTCACCAGAGGAGGTTGAGACCCAGTACTTC. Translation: CASSPEEVETQYF.

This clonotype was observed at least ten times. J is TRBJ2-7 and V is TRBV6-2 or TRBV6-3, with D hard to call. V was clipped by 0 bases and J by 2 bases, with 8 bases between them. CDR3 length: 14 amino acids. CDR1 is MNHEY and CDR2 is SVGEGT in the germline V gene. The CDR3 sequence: CASSYSAETYEQYF. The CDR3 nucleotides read TGTGCCAGCAGTTACTCCGCCGAAACCTACGAGCAGTACTTC.

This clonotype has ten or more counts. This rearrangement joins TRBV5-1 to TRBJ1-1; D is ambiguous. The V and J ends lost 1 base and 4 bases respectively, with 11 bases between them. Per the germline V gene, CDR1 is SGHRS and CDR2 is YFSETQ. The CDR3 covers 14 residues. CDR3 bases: TGCGCCAGCAGCTTGAGCCAGCCGGGCACTGAAGCTTTCTTT. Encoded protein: CASSLSQPGTEAFF.

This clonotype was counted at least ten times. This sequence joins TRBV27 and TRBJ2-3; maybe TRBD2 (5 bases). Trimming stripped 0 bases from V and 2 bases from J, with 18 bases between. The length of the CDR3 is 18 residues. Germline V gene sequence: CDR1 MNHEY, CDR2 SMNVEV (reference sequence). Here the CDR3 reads CASSLSIDYLAHTDTQYF. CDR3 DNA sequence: TGTGCCAGCAGTTTATCTATCGACTACTTGGCCCACACAGATACGCAGTATTTT.

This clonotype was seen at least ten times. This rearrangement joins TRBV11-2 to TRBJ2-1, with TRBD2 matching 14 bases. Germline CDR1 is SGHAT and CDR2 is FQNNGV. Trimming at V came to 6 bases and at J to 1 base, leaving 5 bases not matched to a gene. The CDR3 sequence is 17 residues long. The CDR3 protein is CASSRLAGGGSYNEQFF. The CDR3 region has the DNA TGTGCCAGCAGTCGACTAGCGGGAGGGGGGTCCTACAATGAGCAGTTCTTC. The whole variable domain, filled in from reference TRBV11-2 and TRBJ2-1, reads EAGVAQSPRYKIIEKRQSVAFWCNPISGHATLYWYQQILGQGPKLLIQFQNNGVVDDSQLPKDRFSAERLKGVDSTLKIQPAKLEDSAVYLCASSRLAGGGSYNEQFFGPGTRLTVL.

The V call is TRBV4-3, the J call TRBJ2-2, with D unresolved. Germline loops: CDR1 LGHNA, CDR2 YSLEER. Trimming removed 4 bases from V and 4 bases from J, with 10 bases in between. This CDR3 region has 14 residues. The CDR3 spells CASSPRLATGELFF. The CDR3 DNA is TGCGCCAGCAGCCCCCGCTTAGCCACCGGGGAGCTGTTTTTT.

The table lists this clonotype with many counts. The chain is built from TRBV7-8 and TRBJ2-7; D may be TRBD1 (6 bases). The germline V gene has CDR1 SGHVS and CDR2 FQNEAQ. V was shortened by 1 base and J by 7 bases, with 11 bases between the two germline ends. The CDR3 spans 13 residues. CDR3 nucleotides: TGTGCCAGCAGCTTAGACAGGGTTCGGGAGCAGTACTTC. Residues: CASSLDRVREQYF.